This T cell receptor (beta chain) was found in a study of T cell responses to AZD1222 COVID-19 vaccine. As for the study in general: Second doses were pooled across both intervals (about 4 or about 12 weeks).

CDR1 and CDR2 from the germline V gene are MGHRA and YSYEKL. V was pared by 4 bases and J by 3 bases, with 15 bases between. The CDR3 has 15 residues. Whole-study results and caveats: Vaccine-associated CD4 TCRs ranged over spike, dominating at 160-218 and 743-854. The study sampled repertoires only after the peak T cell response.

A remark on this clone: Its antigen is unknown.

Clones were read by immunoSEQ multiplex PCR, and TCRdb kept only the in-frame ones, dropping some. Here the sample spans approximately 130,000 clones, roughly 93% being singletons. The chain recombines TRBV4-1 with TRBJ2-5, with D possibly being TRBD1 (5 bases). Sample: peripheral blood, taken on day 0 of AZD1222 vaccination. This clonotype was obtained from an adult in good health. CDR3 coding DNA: TGCGCCAGCAGCCGATCAGGGTTTTTAGAAGAGACCCAGTACTTC. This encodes CASSRSGFLEETQYF.